Below, 15 T cell receptor beta chains from the same sample are listed, as sequenced in a study of blood T cells in healthy people across ages. A second PCR of about 7 to 12 cycles used a sample-barcoded 5' primer and a J-beta primer mix. TCRdb passed the 5' RACE reads through MiXCR, listing each CDR3 protein once. The data contain around 500,000 distinct CDR3 sequences, 45% to 55% of them singletons. The source material was blood. The source of these receptors is a man older than 75 in good health.

The rearrangement uses TRBV4-2 and TRBJ2-5, with 11 bases identical to TRBD1. This CDR3 is 15 amino acids long. Germline V gene data show CDR1 as LGHNA and CDR2 as YNFKEQ. V gave up 4 bases and J gave up 11 bases; unmatched junction bases: 12. The CDR3 region has the DNA TGTGCCAGCAGCCTTACCGGACAGGGGGCTGGTGAGCAGTACTTC. As protein: CASSLTGQGAGEQYF.

The rearrangement uses TRBV29-1 and TRBJ1-2; possible D gene TRBD1, 6 bases. Germline CDR1 SQVTM, CDR2 ANQGSEA. CDR3 size: 10 residues. V shed 6 bases and J shed 6 bases, with 8 bases lying between them. The CDR3 is CSVHRDGYTF. CDR3 coding DNA: TGCAGCGTCCACAGGGATGGCTACACCTTC.

The CDR3, as DNA: TGCGCCAGCAGCCCGGGGGGGCAGGGGAACACTGAAGCTTTCTTT. Translation gives CASSPGGQGNTEAFF. The chain joins TRBV4-3 to TRBJ1-1; the D gene is possibly TRBD1 (6 bases). Germline loops: CDR1 LGHNA, CDR2 YSLEER. The CDR3 length is 15 residues. Trimming shortened V by 4 bases and J by 1 base, and 13 bases separated the two germline ends.

The V and J genes are TRBV9 and TRBJ2-5, with D tentatively TRBD1 (6 bases). The CDR3 spans 16 residues. Trimming cost V 3 bases and J 3 bases, with 18 bases left between them. CDR1 SGDLS and CDR2 YYNGEE come from the germline V gene. The CDR3 loop is CASSEGVGRFEETQYF. CDR3 DNA: TGTGCCAGCAGCGAGGGGGTGGGGCGCTTCGAAGAGACCCAGTACTTC.

The sample holds one count of this clonotype. V is TRBV20-1 and J is TRBJ1-2; 7 bases agree with TRBD1. Germline V gene data show CDR1 as DFQATT and CDR2 as SNEGSKA (reference sequence). The CDR3 has 14 amino acids. J gave up 2 bases and V 0 bases, and 3 bases lay outside the gene matches. The chain's CDR3 is CSARDLDRNYGYTF. CDR3 nucleotides: TGCAGTGCTAGAGATTTGGACAGGAACTATGGCTACACCTTC.

The rearrangement links TRBV5-1 to TRBJ2-3; D remains ambiguous. The better agreement between TRBJ2-5 and the DNA end casts doubt on the J call. This CDR3 has 13 amino acids. The V gene's germline CDR1 is SGHRS and CDR2 YFSETQ. The CDR3 reads CASSLGGPDTQYF. The CDR3, as DNA: TGCGCCAGCAGCTTGGGTGGGCCAGACACCCAGTACTTC.

The gene calls are TRBV20-1 and TRBJ2-6; no firm D call. The CDR3 is 13 amino acids. Trimming pared 4 bases from V and 7 bases from J, leaving 11 bases between. The germline V gene has CDR1 DFQATT and CDR2 SNEGSKA (reference sequence). CDR3 DNA: TGCAGTGCTATGACCCTGACCGCCAACGTCCTGACTTTC. Amino acids: CSAMTLTANVLTF.

This sequence joins TRBV7-2 and TRBJ1-6; D possibly corresponds to TRBD1 (6 bases). CDR1 and CDR2 from the germline V gene are SGHTA and FQGNSA. The V end lost 7 bases, the J end lost 5 bases, and 12 bases lay between the germline ends. This CDR3 is built from 14 residues. The CDR3 DNA reads TGTGCCAGCAATCCAGGGGTGGATAATTCACCCCTCCACTTT. Protein: CASNPGVDNSPLHF.

The chain's CDR3 is CASGLNGGGYEQYF. CDR3 in DNA: TGCGCCAGCGGCCTTAACGGGGGAGGATACGAGCAGTACTTC. This chain uses TRBV5-1 with TRBJ2-7; TRBD2 might be the D (6 bases). The CDR3 contains 14 residues. V was cut by 7 bases and J by 4 bases, with 18 bases left in between. CDR1 is SGHRS, CDR2 YFSETQ, per germline.

This clonotype was detected ten times or more. The rearrangement links TRBV27 to TRBJ2-7; perhaps TRBD1 as D (6 bases). V gave up 3 bases and J gave up 0 bases, with 12 bases separating them. Per the germline V gene, CDR1 is MNHEY and CDR2 is SMNVEV (reference sequence). The CDR3 length is 15 residues. The CDR3 region is CASSFVSDSSYEQYF. The CDR3 coding sequence is TGTGCCAGCAGTTTCGTTTCGGACAGCTCCTACGAGCAGTACTTC.

This clonotype appeared a few times. The chain joins TRBV20-1 to TRBJ1-1; tentative D call: TRBD1 (6 bases). CDR3 length equals 17 residues. CDR1 and CDR2 from the germline V gene are DFQATT and SNEGSKA (reference sequence). Trimming stripped 0 bases from V and 0 bases from J, with 17 bases between. CDR3 in DNA: TGCAGTGCTAGAGATCCAGGGCCGGGGGGCATGAACACTGAAGCTTTCTTT. Protein: CSARDPGPGGMNTEAFF.

This rearrangement joins TRBV15 to TRBJ2-2, with D hard to call. Trimming took 1 base from V and 1 from J, leaving 4 bases between them. Germline V gene data show CDR1 as LNHNV and CDR2 as YYDKDF (reference sequence). This CDR3 is built from 14 residues. DNA of the CDR3: TGTGCCACCAGCAGAGGACGGAACACCGGGGAGCTGTTTTTT. Protein product: CATSRGRNTGELFF.

This chain uses TRBV7-9 with TRBJ1-2; D is ambiguous. Trimming took 2 bases from V and 3 from J, leaving 13 bases between them. CDR3 length: 15 amino acids. The germline gives CDR1 SEHNR, CDR2 FQNEAQ (reference sequence). Here the CDR3 reads CASSLSGVWDYGYTF. CDR3 in DNA: TGTGCCAGCAGCTTAAGCGGGGTCTGGGACTATGGCTACACCTTC.

The V gene is TRBV7-9, the J gene TRBJ2-1, with D perhaps matching TRBD2 (7 bases). CDR3 length equals 15 residues. Trimming pared 8 bases from V and 6 bases from J, leaving 20 bases between. Germline V gives CDR1 SEHNR, CDR2 FQNEAQ (reference sequence). The CDR3 nucleotides are TGTGCCAGCTCCCTGGGGGGGCCCAGCGGCAATGAGCAGTTCTTC. Translation: CASSLGGPSGNEQFF. The full variable domain, completed using reference TRBV7-9 and TRBJ2-1, is DTGVSQNPRHKITKRGQNVTFRCDPISEHNRLYWYRQTLGQGPEFLTYFQNEAQLEKSRLLSDRFSAERPKGSFSTLEIQRTEQGDSAMYLCASSLGGPSGNEQFFGPGTRLTVL.

This clonotype was observed a handful of times. CDR3: CAISVTSGGARGEQFF. CDR3 in DNA: TGTGCCATCAGTGTGACTAGCGGGGGGGCCCGGGGTGAGCAGTTCTTC. The chain employs TRBV10-3 and TRBJ2-1; 14 nucleotides match TRBD2. Trimming at V came to 4 bases and at J to 9 bases, leaving 8 bases not matched to a gene. Germline values: CDR1 ENHRY, CDR2 SYGVKD. The CDR3 contains 16 residues.